This TCR beta chain was documented in a study of cytomegalovirus exposure and HLA in healthy donors. CDR1 is KGHSH and CDR2 is LQKENI in the germline V gene. The CDR3 loop spans 14 amino acids. V lost 3 bases and J lost 5; bases outside the gene matches: 6. PCR employed 60 Vbeta and 13 Jbeta primers. The repertoire was sequenced with immunoSEQ multiplex PCR; TCRdb's copy has only in-frame clones and lacks some. The table shows around 99,000 clones, with around 72% occurring only once. The chain has TRBV18 and TRBJ2-7; TRBD1 matches 8 bases. The sequence was collected from a woman between 40 and 50 years old in good health and CMV-seropositive. Input material: PBMCs. In DNA form, the CDR3 reads TGTGCCAGCTCACCGGACAGGGTAATCCACGAGCAGTACTTC. As protein: CASSPDRVIHEQYF.